The 3 T cell receptor beta chains given below trace back to one sample, sequenced in a study of T-cell reconstitution after alpha-beta-depleted transplantation in children (dated by TCRdb to the mid-2010s). To prepare the library, PCR was applied. The reads were generated on an Illumina HiSeq 2500. TCR libraries were prepared with molecular barcoding, using unique molecular identifiers to normalize TCRbeta repertoire quantification. TCRdb redid the processing of the public reads, applying fastp at Q25 and MiXCR, and retained in-frame beta chains. Rows with a matching CDR3 protein are joined into one entry that keeps the most common DNA and genes. The sample has 150,000 to 200,000 distinct CDR3 sequences on record, 6.3% of them singletons. The ten most abundant clones make up around 4.3% of the sample. Explained via the paper, the treatment or condition label denotes: allogeneic hematopoietic cell transplantation with graft depleted of TCRalphabeta T cells and CD19 B cells.

This specimen consisted of PBMCs, obtained before TCRalphabeta/CD19-depleted stem cell transplant. The receptors shown here come from a girl under two years old with combined immunodeficiency, due to receive a stem cell transplant.

The chain has TRBV9 and TRBJ2-7; either TRBD1 or TRBD2 may supply D (5 bases each). Trimming pared 3 bases from V and 3 bases from J, leaving 13 bases between. In germline, CDR1 is SGDLS, CDR2 YYNGEE. The CDR3 is made up of 14 amino acids. CDR3 in DNA: TGTGCCAGCAGCGCTGGGACGGGGCACTACGAGCAGTACTTC. Protein sequence: CASSAGTGHYEQYF. Filled out from reference TRBV9 and TRBJ2-7, the complete variable domain reads DSGVTQTPKHLITATGQRVTLRCSPRSGDLSVYWYQQSLDQGLQFLIQYYNGEERAKGNILERFSAQQFPDLHSELNLSSLELGDSALYFCASSAGTGHYEQYFGPGTRLTVT.

This clonotype has ten or more counts. The rearrangement uses TRBV7-8 and TRBJ1-5, with D possibly being TRBD1 (5 bases). V was pared by 1 base and J by 10 bases, with 17 bases between. The germline V gene encodes CDR1 SGHVS and CDR2 FQNEAQ. The CDR3 totals 15 residues. The CDR3 DNA reads as TGTGCCAGCAGCTTAGGGGACGGCTCCTATTATCCCCAGCATTTT. This codes for CASSLGDGSYYPQHF.

This clonotype appeared a few times. The chain is built from TRBV20-1 and TRBJ2-7, with 11 bases aligning to TRBD2. Trimming cost V 6 bases and J 1 base; bases outside gene matches: 5. This CDR3 is 14 amino acids long. Germline lookup yields CDR1 DFQATT and CDR2 SNEGSKA (reference sequence). The CDR3 here is CSASGLADSYEQYF. The CDR3 DNA reads as TGCAGTGCATCGGGACTAGCGGATTCCTACGAGCAGTACTTC.